A selection of T cell receptor beta chains follows, all from one sample in a study of blood T cells in healthy people across ages. MiXCR, applied by TCRdb to the 5' RACE reads, yields one record per CDR3 protein. Of approximately 580,000 distinct CDR3 sequences listed, less than 25% are singletons. The sample also formed part of further work on T cells of mothers and their children.

The source material was blood. These receptors came from a boy aged 5-17 years in good health. Both conserved end residues are part of each CDR3. Fields, in order: V gene, clone size, D gene, J gene, CDR3 DNA, CDR3 protein. D genes are given only for firm matches. Not all rows give a size; the values are once, few, many and, for expanded clones, a class.

>TRBV7-3|few|NA|TRBJ2-2
TGTGCCAGCAGCTTGGACGCCGGGGAGCTGTTTTTT
CASSLDAGELFF
>TRBV12-3/TRBV12-4|few|NA|TRBJ1-4
TGTGCCAGCAGCCTACAAATTGGGGCTGAAAAGCTGTTTTTT
CASSLQIGAEKLFF
>TRBV7-2|few|NA|TRBJ2-1
TGTGCCAGCAGCTTAGGAAGGGGCGGACTGAGGGCGAATGAGCAGTTCTTC
CASSLGRGGLRANEQFF
>TRBV20-1|many|TRBD1|TRBJ2-5
TGCGGAGGGACAGGGAAACAAGAGACCCAGTACTTC
CGGTGKQETQYF
>TRBV10-3|NA|NA|TRBJ2-1
TGTGCCATCAGTGAGGGGGCAGGTCCCAATGAGCAGTTCTTC
CAISEGAGPNEQFF
>TRBV29-1|few|TRBD2|TRBJ2-1
TGCAGCGTGGAACCGGGACTAGCGGGAGGTTCCTACAATGAGCAGTTCTTC
CSVEPGLAGGSYNEQFF
>TRBV20-1|NA|TRBD2|TRBJ2-7
TGCAGTGCTAGAGATATAGCGGGAGGGCCCTACGAGCAGTACTTC
CSARDIAGGPYEQYF
>TRBV15|NA|NA|TRBJ2-2
TGCGCCACCAGCAGAGGAAGGACGGTGACCGGGGAGCTGTTTTTT
CATSRGRTVTGELFF
>TRBV9|few|NA|TRBJ1-3
TGTGCCAGCAGCGTACACGGGGCATCTGGAAACACCATATATTTT
CASSVHGASGNTIYF
>TRBV29-1|NA|TRBD1|TRBJ1-2
TGCAGCGTCGAAGACAGGGGGGATGGCTACACCTTC
CSVEDRGDGYTF
>TRBV3-1|NA|NA|TRBJ2-7
TGTGCCAGCAGCCAAGTTATCTCGGCGTCCTCCTACGAGCAGTACTTC
CASSQVISASSYEQYF
>TRBV5-5|few|NA|TRBJ1-2
TGTGCCGGCAGCGGGGCCAGAACCGTTTATGGCTACACCTTC
CAGSGARTVYGYTF
>TRBV7-3|NA|NA|TRBJ2-1
TGTGCCAGCAGCTTAGAGGAGGGCAATGAGCAGTTCTTC
CASSLEEGNEQFF
>TRBV3-1|NA|NA|TRBJ1-3
TGTGCCAGCAGGCCTTCAGGGCCTGGAAACACCATATATTTT
CASRPSGPGNTIYF
>TRBV6-5|few|TRBD2|TRBJ2-1
TGTGCCAGCAGTACAGCCGGGACTAGCGGGAGGGCCACGTTCTTC
CASSTAGTSGRATFF
>TRBV20-1|NA|NA|TRBJ1-1
TGCAGTGCTAGAGTAGGGGAGGTGGAGACTGAAGCTTTCTTT
CSARVGEVETEAFF
>TRBV28|few|TRBD1|TRBJ2-3
TGTGCCAGCAGTTTAGATGGGACAGGGGTCGTAACAGATACGCAGTATTTT
CASSLDGTGVVTDTQYF
>TRBV28|few|NA|TRBJ2-7
TGTGCCAGCAGTTTAGGCAGGACCCACGAGCAGTACTTC
CASSLGRTHEQYF
>TRBV7-3|few|NA|TRBJ2-3
TGTGCCAGCAGCTCAGGGGTGGCAGATACGCAGTATTTT
CASSSGVADTQYF
>TRBV28|many|NA|TRBJ1-1
TGTGCCAGCAGTCCTTCGTACACTGAAGCTTTCTTT
CASSPSYTEAFF
>TRBV28|NA|NA|TRBJ2-5
TGTGCCAGCAGTTTAGGTACAGGACCGGAGACCCAGTACTTC
CASSLGTGPETQYF
>TRBV7-2|NA|TRBD2|TRBJ2-5
TGTGCCAGCAGCTGGACTAGCCTCGTAGAGACCCAGTACTTC
CASSWTSLVETQYF
>TRBV5-1|NA|NA|TRBJ2-5
TGCGCCAGCAGCTTGGGAGCGGTCCGGGTGGAAGAGACCCAGTACTTC
CASSLGAVRVEETQYF
>TRBV29-1|few|NA|TRBJ2-3
TGCAGCGTTAAGGTGGTGGATACGCAGTATTTT
CSVKVVDTQYF
>TRBV3-1|NA|NA|TRBJ1-4
TGTGCCAGCAGCCGCGGGATAACTGAAAAACTGTTTTTT
CASSRGITEKLFF
>TRBV2|few|NA|TRBJ2-2
TGTGCCAGCAGCACCTCGAACACCGGGGAGCTGTTTTTT
CASSTSNTGELFF
>TRBV3-1|few|TRBD2|TRBJ2-2
TGTGCCAGCAGCCAATTTGTGGGAGGGACCACCGGGGAGCTGTTTTTT
CASSQFVGGTTGELFF
>TRBV12-3/TRBV12-4|few|TRBD1|TRBJ2-7
TGTGCCAGCAGTTCAACCCTCACAGGGGGCTCCTACGAGCAGTACTTC
CASSSTLTGGSYEQYF
>TRBV2|NA|NA|TRBJ1-1
TGTGCCAGCAGGCGGACAGAGGACACTGAAGCTTTCTTT
CASRRTEDTEAFF
>TRBV12-3/TRBV12-4|NA|NA|TRBJ2-5
TGTGCCAGCAGTCAAACACGGACAGAGCAATTCTTC
CASSQTRTEQFF
>TRBV10-3|NA|TRBD1|TRBJ2-7
TGTGCCATCAGGGCCGGGACAGCGACCTACGAGCAGTACTTC
CAIRAGTATYEQYF